A single sample gave rise to the 16 T cell receptor beta chains below, sequenced in a study of blood T cell repertoires in COVID-19. Here immunoSEQ multiplex PCR was the method, and the copy in TCRdb shows in-frame clones only, minus some. The table lists 68,000 or so clones, approximately 79% of them singletons, with 9.8% in the top ten. The sequencing sample was made of peripheral blood. Receptor source: a woman aged 50 to 60 with acute or convalescent COVID-19.

J is TRBJ2-2 and V is TRBV7-3; D may be TRBD1 (6 bases). The length of the CDR3 is 15 residues. V was trimmed by 5 bases and J by 3 bases, leaving 13 bases between them. Germline loops: CDR1 SGHTA, CDR2 FQGTGA. The DNA for the CDR3 is TGTGCCAGCAGCCCAGGGGCGCGGGACACCGGGGAGCTGTTTTTT. Amino acid sequence: CASSPGARDTGELFF.

The J gene is TRBJ1-5, the V gene TRBV30, with D tentatively TRBD1 (5 bases). V was pared by 3 bases and J by 2 bases, with 8 bases between. The CDR3 contains 13 residues. Per germline, CDR1 GTSNPN and CDR2 SVGIG (reference sequence). The CDR3 coding sequence is TGTGCCTGGAGCCCGGGGGGCAATCAGCCCCAGCATTTT. Its translation is CAWSPGGNQPQHF.

This clone was counted only a few times. The V call is TRBV2, the J call TRBJ1-5, with 7 nucleotides matching TRBD1. V shed 3 bases, J shed 5 bases, and the junction held 7 bases outside the gene matches. This CDR3 is 15 amino acids long. The V gene's germline CDR1 is SNHLY and CDR2 FYNNEI. CDR3 DNA sequence: TGTGCCAGCAGTGACATACAGGGGTGGGATCAGCCCCAGCATTTT. It encodes CASSDIQGWDQPQHF.

The chain recombines TRBV13 with TRBJ1-1; TRBD1 might be the D (5 bases). Trimming cost V 6 bases and J 5 bases, with 16 bases left between them. This CDR3 comprises 14 residues. Per the germline V gene, CDR1 is PRHDT and CDR2 is FYEKMQ (reference sequence). The CDR3 sequence: CASREDGGRTEAFF. CDR3 coding DNA: TGTGCCAGCAGGGAAGACGGGGGAAGAACTGAAGCTTTCTTT.

The rearrangement links TRBV30 to TRBJ2-1; D not resolved. CDR1 GTSNPN and CDR2 SVGIG come from the germline V gene (reference sequence). Trimming took 1 base from V and 4 from J, leaving 11 bases between them. The CDR3 extends over 14 amino acids. DNA of the CDR3: TGTGCCTGGAGTGCTCGCCCTGCGTACAATGAGCAGTTCTTC. This encodes CAWSARPAYNEQFF.

This chain connects TRBV24-1 to TRBJ2-2; 7 nucleotides match TRBD1. Unmatched junction bases numbered 7, after V lost 1 base and J lost 0 bases. Germline-derived CDR1 and CDR2 are KGHDR and SFDVKD. The CDR3 is 18 amino acids. The CDR3 DNA sequence: TGTGCCACCAGTGATTTTCCACCGGGACAGACGAACACCGGGGAGCTGTTTTTT. Its translation: CATSDFPPGQTNTGELFF.

V gene TRBV11-3 combines with J gene TRBJ2-3; 8 bases line up with TRBD2. This CDR3 has 15 amino acids. The V gene end was trimmed by 1 base and the J gene end by 3 bases; junction bases not matched to a gene: 3. The germline V gene encodes CDR1 SGHNT and CDR2 YENEEA. CDR3 DNA: TGTGCCAGCAGCTTAGCGGGAGGGCCAACAGATACGCAGTATTTT. This sequence encodes CASSLAGGPTDTQYF.

The chain joins TRBV7-3 to TRBJ2-5; 7 nucleotides agree with TRBD1. This CDR3 region has 16 residues. V gave up 3 bases and J gave up 4 bases; unmatched junction bases: 11. Germline V lookup: CDR1 SGHTA, CDR2 FQGTGA. CDR3 coding DNA: TGTGCCAGCAGCTTCATAGGGGGCATAGGGCGAGAGACCCAGTACTTC. Its protein product is CASSFIGGIGRETQYF.

The chain has TRBV24-1 and TRBJ2-1; D remains ambiguous. Germline lookup yields CDR1 KGHDR and CDR2 SFDVKD. CDR3 length: 16 residues. Trimming pared 2 bases from V and 5 bases from J, leaving 15 bases between. CDR3 loop: CATSDSKRPKNNEQFF. Written as DNA, the CDR3 is TGTGCCACCAGTGATTCAAAGCGACCAAAAAACAATGAGCAGTTCTTC.

The chain uses TRBV30 and TRBJ2-3, with 11 bases matching TRBD2. Germline V CDR1 and CDR2: GTSNPN, SVGIG (reference sequence). The CDR3 spans 15 residues. The junction had 5 bases not matched to a gene; V was cut back by 2 bases and J by 4 bases. The CDR3 is CAWSWLAGGPDTQYF. CDR3 DNA sequence: TGTGCCTGGAGTTGGTTAGCGGGGGGGCCAGATACGCAGTATTTT.

The chain employs TRBV7-3 and TRBJ2-5; D not certain. Germline V gene data show CDR1 as SGHTA and CDR2 as FQGTGA. V lost 5 bases and J 1 base, leaving 8 bases between the germline ends. This CDR3 region has 13 residues. For the CDR3, the DNA is TGTGCCAGCAGCCTTGTGTCCCAAGAGACCCAGTACTTC. Its protein is CASSLVSQETQYF.

There are many counts of this clone. This chain links TRBV27 with TRBJ2-2; TRBD2 matches at 7 bases. The CDR3 runs 14 residues. Per germline, CDR1 MNHEY and CDR2 SMNVEV (reference sequence). J gave up 1 base and V 7 bases, and 3 bases lay outside the gene matches. Written as DNA, the CDR3 is TGTGCCAGCACCCGGGGGGTGAACACCGGGGAGCTGTTTTTT. Residues: CASTRGVNTGELFF.

The rearrangement links TRBV29-1 to TRBJ2-1; maybe TRBD2 (6 bases). Trimming removed 4 bases at V and 10 bases at J, with 8 bases between. Germline lookup yields CDR1 SQVTM and CDR2 ANQGSEA. The CDR3 length is 10 residues. The CDR3 nucleotides read TGCAGCGTTGCTGGGGGGGAGCAGTTCTTC. As protein: CSVAGGEQFF.

The chain recombines TRBV6-5 with TRBJ2-1; no clear D gene. Trimming removed 7 bases at V and 7 bases at J, with 14 bases between. Germline lookup yields CDR1 MNHEY and CDR2 SVGAGI. The CDR3 is 13 residues long. For the CDR3, the DNA is TGTGCCAGCAACAACCCAGGTTGGAATGAGCAGTTCTTC. Residues: CASNNPGWNEQFF.

This chain joins TRBV7-2 and TRBJ2-1; 10 bases align to TRBD2. CDR3 length: 17 residues. Germline trimming cut 1 base from V and 3 bases from J; bases unmatched to any gene: 6. Germline V lookup: CDR1 SGHTA, CDR2 FQGNSA. This CDR3 is CASSLVIAGGFYNEQFF. The DNA of the CDR3 is TGTGCCAGCAGCTTAGTTATAGCGGGGGGATTCTACAATGAGCAGTTCTTC. The whole variable domain, remainder taken from reference TRBV7-2 and TRBJ2-1, is GAGVSQSPSNKVTEKGKDVELRCDPISGHTALYWYRQSLGQGLEFLIYFQGNSAPDKSGLPSDRFSAERTGGSVSTLTIQRTQQEDSAVYLCASSLVIAGGFYNEQFFGPGTRLTVL.

The chain has TRBV2 and TRBJ2-2; tentatively, D is TRBD2 (6 bases). V lost 5 bases, J lost 6 bases, and 7 bases lay in between. CDR3 length: 12 amino acids. Looked up from germline, CDR1 is SNHLY and CDR2 is FYNNEI. The CDR3 spells CASSLASGELFF. As DNA, the CDR3 is TGTGCCAGCAGTCTAGCGTCCGGGGAGCTGTTTTTT.